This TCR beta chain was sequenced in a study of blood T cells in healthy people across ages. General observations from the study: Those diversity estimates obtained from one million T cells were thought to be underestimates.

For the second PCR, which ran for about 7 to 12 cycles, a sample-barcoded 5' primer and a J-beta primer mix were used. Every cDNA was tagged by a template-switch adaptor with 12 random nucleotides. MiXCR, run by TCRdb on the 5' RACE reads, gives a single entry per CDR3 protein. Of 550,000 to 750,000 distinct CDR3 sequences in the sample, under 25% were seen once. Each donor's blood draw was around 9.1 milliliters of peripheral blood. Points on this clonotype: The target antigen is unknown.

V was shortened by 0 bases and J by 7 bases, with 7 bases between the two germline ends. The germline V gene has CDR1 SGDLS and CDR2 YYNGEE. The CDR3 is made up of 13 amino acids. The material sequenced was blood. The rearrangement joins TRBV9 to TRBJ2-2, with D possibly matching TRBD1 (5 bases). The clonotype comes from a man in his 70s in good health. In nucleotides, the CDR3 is TGTGCCAGCAGCGTAGGTCAGGGCGGGGAGCTGTTTTTT. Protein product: CASSVGQGGELFF.